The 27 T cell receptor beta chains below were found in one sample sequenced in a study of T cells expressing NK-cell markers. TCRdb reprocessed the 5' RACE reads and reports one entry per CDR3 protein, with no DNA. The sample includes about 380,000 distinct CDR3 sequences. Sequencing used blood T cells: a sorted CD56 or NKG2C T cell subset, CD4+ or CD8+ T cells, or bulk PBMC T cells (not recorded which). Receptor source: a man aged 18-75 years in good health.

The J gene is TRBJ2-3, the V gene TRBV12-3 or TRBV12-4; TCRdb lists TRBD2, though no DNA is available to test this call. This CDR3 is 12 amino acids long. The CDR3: CATNLGLIPQYF.

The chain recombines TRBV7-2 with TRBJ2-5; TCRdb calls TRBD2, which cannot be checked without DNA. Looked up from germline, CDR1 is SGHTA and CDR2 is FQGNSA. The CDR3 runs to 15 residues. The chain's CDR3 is CASSSGGGARETQYF.

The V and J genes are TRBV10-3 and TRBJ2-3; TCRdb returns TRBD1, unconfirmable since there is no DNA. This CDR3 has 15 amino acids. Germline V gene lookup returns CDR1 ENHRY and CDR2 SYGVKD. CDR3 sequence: CAISDVGQGTDTQYF.

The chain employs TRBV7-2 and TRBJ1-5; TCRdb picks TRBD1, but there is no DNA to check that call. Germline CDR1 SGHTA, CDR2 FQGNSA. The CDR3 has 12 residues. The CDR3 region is CASSPPTGAQHF.

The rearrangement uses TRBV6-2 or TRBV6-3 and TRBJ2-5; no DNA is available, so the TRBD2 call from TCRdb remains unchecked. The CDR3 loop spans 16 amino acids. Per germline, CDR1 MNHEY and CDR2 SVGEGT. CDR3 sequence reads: CASGTRLAGDQETQYF.

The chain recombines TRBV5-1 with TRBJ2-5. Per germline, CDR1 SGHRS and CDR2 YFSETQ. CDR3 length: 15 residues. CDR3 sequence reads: CASSLGRQNQETQYF.

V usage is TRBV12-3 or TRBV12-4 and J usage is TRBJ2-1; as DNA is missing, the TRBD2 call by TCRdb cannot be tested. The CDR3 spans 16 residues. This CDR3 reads CASSNPSGVGINEQFF.

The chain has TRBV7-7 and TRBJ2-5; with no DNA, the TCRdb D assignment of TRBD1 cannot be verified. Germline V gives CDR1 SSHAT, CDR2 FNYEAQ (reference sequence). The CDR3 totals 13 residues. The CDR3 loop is CASSITARGTQYF.

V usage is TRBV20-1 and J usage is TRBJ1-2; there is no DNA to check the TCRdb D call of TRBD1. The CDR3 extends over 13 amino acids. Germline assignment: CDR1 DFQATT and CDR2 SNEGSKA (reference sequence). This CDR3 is CSALPDLNYGYTF.

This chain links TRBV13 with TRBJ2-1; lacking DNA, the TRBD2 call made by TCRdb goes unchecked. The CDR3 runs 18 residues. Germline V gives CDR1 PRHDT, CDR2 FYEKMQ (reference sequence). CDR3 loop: CASSMKGRDPGSYNEQFF.

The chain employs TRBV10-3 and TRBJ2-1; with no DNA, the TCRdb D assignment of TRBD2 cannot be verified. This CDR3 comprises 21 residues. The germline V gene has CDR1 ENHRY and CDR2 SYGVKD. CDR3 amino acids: CAISDQHSSGGPRSSYNEQFF.

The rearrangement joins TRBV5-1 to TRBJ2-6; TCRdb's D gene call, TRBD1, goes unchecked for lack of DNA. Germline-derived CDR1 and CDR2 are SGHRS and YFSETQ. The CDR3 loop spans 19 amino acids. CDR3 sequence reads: CASSFGQGLAGLGANVLTF.

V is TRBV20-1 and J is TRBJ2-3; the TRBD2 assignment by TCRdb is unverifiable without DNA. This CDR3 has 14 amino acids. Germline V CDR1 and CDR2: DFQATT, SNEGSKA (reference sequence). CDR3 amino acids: CSARVASGGYTQYF.

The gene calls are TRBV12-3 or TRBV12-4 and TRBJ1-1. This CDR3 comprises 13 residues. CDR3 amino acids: CASGSIWNTEAFF.

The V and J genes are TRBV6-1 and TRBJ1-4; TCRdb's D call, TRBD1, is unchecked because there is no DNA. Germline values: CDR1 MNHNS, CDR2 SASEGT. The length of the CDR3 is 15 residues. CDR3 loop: CASSARRGVYEKLFF.

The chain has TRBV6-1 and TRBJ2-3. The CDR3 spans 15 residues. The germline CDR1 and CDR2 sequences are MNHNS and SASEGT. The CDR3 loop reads CASRVRYSSTDTQYF.

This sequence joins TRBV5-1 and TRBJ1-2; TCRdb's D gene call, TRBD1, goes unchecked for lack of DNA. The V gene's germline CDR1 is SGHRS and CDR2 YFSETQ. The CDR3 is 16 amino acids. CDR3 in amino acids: CASSLRQSTGGYGYTF.

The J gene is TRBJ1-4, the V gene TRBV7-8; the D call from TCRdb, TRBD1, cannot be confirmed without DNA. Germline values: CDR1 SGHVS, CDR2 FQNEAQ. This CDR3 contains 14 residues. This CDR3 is CASRQTGTIEKLFF.

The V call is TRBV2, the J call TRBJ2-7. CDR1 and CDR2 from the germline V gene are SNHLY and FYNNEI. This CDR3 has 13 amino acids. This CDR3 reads CATTGRISYEQYF.

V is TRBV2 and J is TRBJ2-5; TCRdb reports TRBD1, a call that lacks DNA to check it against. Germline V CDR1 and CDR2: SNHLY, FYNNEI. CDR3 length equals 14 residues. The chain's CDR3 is CASRGDASRETQYF.

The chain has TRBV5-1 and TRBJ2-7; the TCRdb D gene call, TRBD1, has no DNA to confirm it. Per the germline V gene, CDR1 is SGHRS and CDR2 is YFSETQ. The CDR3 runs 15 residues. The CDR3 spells CASSPTGLSTYEQYF.

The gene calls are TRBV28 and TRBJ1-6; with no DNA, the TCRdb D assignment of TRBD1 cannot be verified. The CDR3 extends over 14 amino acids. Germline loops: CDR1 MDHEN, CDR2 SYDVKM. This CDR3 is CASSPHRGNSPLHF.

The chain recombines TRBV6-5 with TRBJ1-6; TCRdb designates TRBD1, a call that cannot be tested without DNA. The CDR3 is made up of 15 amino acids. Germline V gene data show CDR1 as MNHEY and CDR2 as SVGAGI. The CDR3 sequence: CASSYSTGENSPLHF.

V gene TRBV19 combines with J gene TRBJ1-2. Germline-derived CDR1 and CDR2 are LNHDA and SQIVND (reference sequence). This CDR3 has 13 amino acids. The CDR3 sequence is CASMPAPNYGYTF.

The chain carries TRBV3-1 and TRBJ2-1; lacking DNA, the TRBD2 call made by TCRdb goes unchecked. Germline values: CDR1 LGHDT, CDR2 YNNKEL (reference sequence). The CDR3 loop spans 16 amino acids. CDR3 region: CASSQDAAWRGDEQFF.

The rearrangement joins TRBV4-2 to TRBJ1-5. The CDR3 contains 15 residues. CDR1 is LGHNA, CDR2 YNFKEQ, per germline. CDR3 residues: CASSHKLNSNQPQHF.

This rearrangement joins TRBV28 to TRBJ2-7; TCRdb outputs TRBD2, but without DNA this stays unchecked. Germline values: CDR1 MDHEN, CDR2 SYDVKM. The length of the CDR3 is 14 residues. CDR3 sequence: CASRPGSGFFEQYF.